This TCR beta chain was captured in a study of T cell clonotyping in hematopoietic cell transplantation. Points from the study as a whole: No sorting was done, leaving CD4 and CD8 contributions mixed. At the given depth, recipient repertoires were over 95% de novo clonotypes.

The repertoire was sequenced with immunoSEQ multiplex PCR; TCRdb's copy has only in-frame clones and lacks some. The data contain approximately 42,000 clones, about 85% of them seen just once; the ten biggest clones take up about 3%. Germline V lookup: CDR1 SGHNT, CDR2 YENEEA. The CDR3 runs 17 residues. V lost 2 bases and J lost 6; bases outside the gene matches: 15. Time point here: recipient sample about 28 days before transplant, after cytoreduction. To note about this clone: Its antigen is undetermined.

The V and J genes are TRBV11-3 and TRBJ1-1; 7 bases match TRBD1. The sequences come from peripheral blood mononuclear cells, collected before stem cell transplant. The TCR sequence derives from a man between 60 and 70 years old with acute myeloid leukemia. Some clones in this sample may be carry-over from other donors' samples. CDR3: CASSLNRLGRGSAEAFF. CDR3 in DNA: TGTGCCAGCAGCTTAAACCGGTTAGGCAGGGGGAGCGCTGAAGCTTTCTTT.